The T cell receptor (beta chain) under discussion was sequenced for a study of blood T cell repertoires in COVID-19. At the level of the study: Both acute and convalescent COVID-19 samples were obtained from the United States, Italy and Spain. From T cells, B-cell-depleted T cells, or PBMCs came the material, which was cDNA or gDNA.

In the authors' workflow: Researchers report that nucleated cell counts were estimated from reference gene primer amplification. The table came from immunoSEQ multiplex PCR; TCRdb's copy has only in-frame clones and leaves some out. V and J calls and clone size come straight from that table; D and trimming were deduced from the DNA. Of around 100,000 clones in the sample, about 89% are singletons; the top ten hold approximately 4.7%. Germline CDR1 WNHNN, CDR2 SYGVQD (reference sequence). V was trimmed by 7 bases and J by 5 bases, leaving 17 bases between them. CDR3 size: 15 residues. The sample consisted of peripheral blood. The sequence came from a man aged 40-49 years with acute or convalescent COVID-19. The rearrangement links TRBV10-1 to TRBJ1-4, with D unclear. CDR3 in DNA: TGCGCCAGCACCCCGGGCGGGAAGAGGAATGAAAAACTGTTTTTT. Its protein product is CASTPGGKRNEKLFF.